This TCR beta chain emerged from a study of blood T cell repertoires in COVID-19. Looked up from germline, CDR1 is SGHTA and CDR2 is FQGNSA. Trimming removed 4 bases at V and 4 bases at J, with 13 bases between. The CDR3 is 14 amino acids. As originally analysed: The authors estimated nucleated cell counts from reference gene primer amplification. The repertoire was sequenced with immunoSEQ multiplex PCR; TCRdb's copy has only in-frame clones and lacks some. V, J and clone size are those of that table, while D and trimming were read from the DNA. The sample records 340,000 or so clones, approximately 82% being singletons.

The sequenced sample was peripheral blood. The source is a young man with active or convalescent COVID-19. The gene calls are TRBV7-2 and TRBJ1-1, with D possibly matching TRBD1 (6 bases). CDR3 DNA sequence: TGTGCCAGCAGCTGGAGCACAGGGATCACTGAAGCTTTCTTT. Translated: CASSWSTGITEAFF. Filled out from reference TRBV7-2 and TRBJ1-1, the complete variable domain reads GAGVSQSPSNKVTEKGKDVELRCDPISGHTALYWYRQSLGQGLEFLIYFQGNSAPDKSGLPSDRFSAERTGGSVSTLTIQRTQQEDSAVYLCASSWSTGITEAFFGQGTRLTVV.